The rows below give T cell receptor beta chains drawn from one sample of a study of molecular identifiers for immune sequencing clone quantification. MiXCR was run by TCRdb on the PCR reads, yielding one entry per CDR3 protein. The repertoire holds 490,000 or so distinct CDR3 sequences, with about 20% as singletons. Sequencing used naive CD8+ T cells from blood, with Jurkat cell RNA spiked in. These receptors all come from a human donor in good health. Some libraries in this study had Jurkat cell RNA spiked in. Both conserved end residues are part of each CDR3. A D gene is named only where the DNA matches it firmly. Expanded clones are given a class, and other clones once, few, many or no size at all.

v_call	d_call	j_call	clone_size	cdr3_aa	cdr3_nt
TRBV7-2	TRBD2	TRBJ2-3	many	CASSLGGGWTDTQYF	TGTGCCAGCAGCTTAGGGGGGGGGTGGACAGATACGCAGTATTTT
TRBV27	TRBD2	TRBJ2-7	few	CASSLQGGSEQYF	TGTGCCAGCAGTTTGCAGGGAGGGTCCGAGCAGTACTTC
TRBV27	TRBD1	TRBJ1-4	many	CASSTLTGGRLANEKLFF	TGTGCCAGCAGTACTCTGACAGGGGGGCGGTTGGCTAATGAAAAACTGTTTTTT
TRBV28	NA	TRBJ2-2	NA	CASSPRTASNTRELFF	TGTGCCAGCAGTCCGCGGACAGCTTCGAACACCAGGGAGCTGTTTTTT
TRBV7-6	NA	TRBJ2-7	many	CASSSGDSSYEQYF	TGTGCCAGCAGTTCGGGGGACTCCTCCTACGAGCAGTACTTC
TRBV12-3/TRBV12-4	NA	TRBJ1-1	many	CASRIGLTEAFF	TGTGCCAGCAGGATAGGGCTAACTGAAGCTTTCTTT
TRBV9	TRBD2	TRBJ2-3	few	CASSVEGSGGAGTDTQYF	TGTGCCAGCAGCGTAGAAGGTAGCGGGGGGGCCGGCACAGATACGCAGTATTTT
TRBV27	TRBD2	TRBJ2-7	NA	CASSLTLAGTYEQYF	TGTGCCAGCAGTTTAACCCTAGCGGGGACCTACGAGCAGTACTTC
TRBV7-2	NA	TRBJ2-7	many	CASSFGLREYEQYF	TGTGCCAGCAGCTTCGGTCTGCGTGAGTACGAGCAGTACTTC
TRBV28	TRBD1	TRBJ2-4	NA	CASSLTGWAKNIQYF	TGTGCCAGCAGTTTGACAGGGTGGGCCAAAAACATTCAGTACTTC
TRBV7-7	NA	TRBJ2-1	NA	CASSQTTYNEQFF	TGTGCTAGCAGCCAGACAACCTACAATGAGCAGTTCTTC
TRBV29-1	NA	TRBJ1-1	many	CSTGRTNTEAFF	TGCAGCACGGGACGGACGAACACTGAAGCTTTCTTT
TRBV29-1	TRBD2	TRBJ2-7	many	CSVAAPGGGNSYEQYF	TGCAGCGTTGCGGCCCCCGGGGGGGGGAACTCCTACGAGCAGTACTTC
TRBV10-3	NA	TRBJ2-2	many	CAISDNSGELFF	TGTGCCATCAGTGACAATTCCGGGGAGCTGTTTTTT
TRBV7-9	NA	TRBJ1-1	many	CASSSTTQTRIPAFF	TGTGCCAGCAGCTCAACAACTCAGACACGGATCCCGGCTTTCTTT
TRBV4-3	NA	TRBJ2-7	few	CASSQDFSIYEQYF	TGCGCCAGCAGCCAAGATTTCAGCATCTACGAGCAGTACTTC
TRBV2	TRBD2	TRBJ2-1	few	CAITSGTYNEQFF	TGTGCCATAACTAGCGGGACCTACAATGAGCAGTTCTTC
TRBV4-1	TRBD2	TRBJ2-1	NA	CASSQELAGASYNEQFF	TGCGCCAGCAGCCAAGAGCTAGCGGGAGCGTCCTACAATGAGCAGTTCTTC
TRBV6-2/TRBV6-3	NA	TRBJ2-1	NA	CASSYPEVYEQFF	TGTGCCAGCAGTTACCCGGAGGTCTATGAGCAGTTCTTC
TRBV7-6	NA	TRBJ2-7	many	CASSFGRASSYEQYF	TGTGCCAGCAGCTTTGGTCGGGCTAGCTCCTACGAGCAGTACTTC